One sample yielded the 26 T cell receptor beta chains listed below, sequenced in a study of OX40 agonist ivuxolimab in advanced cancers. Sequencing was performed with immunoSEQ multiplex PCR; in TCRdb, only in-frame clones are kept and a portion is missing. The repertoire consists of some 60,000 clones, with under 95% occurring once and the leading ten covering roughly 12%. The starting material was CD4+ or CD8+ T cells sorted from blood, obtained in a trial of the OX40 agonist ivuxolimab. These receptors all come from an adult with an advanced solid tumor such as melanoma, head and neck, liver or kidney cancer.

This clone was detected once. DNA for the CDR3: TGTGCCAGCAGCTCGATAAGGCAGGGAGACGAGCAGTACTTC. Protein: CASSSIRQGDEQYF. J is TRBJ2-7 and V is TRBV7-9; the D call may be TRBD1 or TRBD2 (5 bases each). This CDR3 region has 14 residues. Trimming pared 4 bases from V and 5 bases from J, leaving 15 bases between. Germline V CDR1 and CDR2: SEHNR, FQNEAQ (reference sequence). Using reference TRBV7-9 and TRBJ2-7 for the parts outside the CDR3, the full variable domain is DTGVSQNPRHKITKRGQNVTFRCDPISEHNRLYWYRQTLGQGPEFLTYFQNEAQLEKSRLLSDRFSAERPKGSFSTLEIQRTEQGDSAMYLCASSSIRQGDEQYFGPGTRLTVT.

Concerning this clone: A junction end diverges from the germline sequence, so it may reflect a read error. V is TRBV15 and J is TRBJ1-2; D is unresolved. This CDR3 spans 15 amino acids. Germline V lookup: CDR1 LNHNV, CDR2 YYDKDF (reference sequence). CDR3 bases: TGTGCCACCAACAGAGCCCCGGACGGGAACTATGGCTACACCTTC. This encodes CATNRAPDGNYGYTF.

The chain joins TRBV9 to TRBJ2-5; TRBD2 matches 11 bases. The V gene's germline CDR1 is SGDLS and CDR2 YYNGEE. Trimming took 3 bases from V and 2 from J; bases not matched to a gene: 9. This CDR3 contains 17 residues. CDR3 nucleotide sequence: TGTGCCAGCAGCGCACCTTTAGCGGGAGGGCCTCAAGAGACCCAGTACTTC. Protein: CASSAPLAGGPQETQYF.

This chain joins TRBV6-6 and TRBJ2-3; the D call may be TRBD1 or TRBD2 (7 bases each). Germline-derived CDR1 and CDR2 are MNHNY and SVGAGI (reference sequence). Trimming stripped 6 bases from V and 4 bases from J, with 17 bases between. This CDR3 is 15 amino acids long. CDR3 sequence: CASRSQGEGADTQYF. Here the CDR3 DNA reads TGTGCCAGCAGATCCCAGGGGGAGGGCGCAGATACGCAGTATTTT.

The rearrangement uses TRBV6-1 and TRBJ2-3; tentatively, D is TRBD2 (7 bases). V lost 4 bases, J lost 3 bases, and 20 bases lay in between. The length of the CDR3 is 17 residues. The V gene's germline CDR1 is MNHNS and CDR2 SASEGT. CDR3: CASSGEGGAIYTDTQYF. The CDR3 coding sequence is TGTGCCAGCAGTGGGGAGGGGGGGGCAATATATACAGATACGCAGTATTTT.

The CDR3 here is CSVEGGTAQETQYF. The CDR3 DNA sequence: TGCAGCGTTGAAGGCGGGACAGCCCAAGAGACCCAGTACTTC. The chain combines TRBV29-1 with TRBJ2-5; possibly TRBD1 for D (7 bases). Trimming took 1 base from V and 1 from J, leaving 10 bases between them. This CDR3 has 14 residues. Germline-derived CDR1 and CDR2 are SQVTM and ANQGSEA.

V gene TRBV13 combines with J gene TRBJ1-2; TRBD1 matches at 9 bases. Germline V lookup: CDR1 PRHDT, CDR2 FYEKMQ (reference sequence). Losses at the gene ends were 5 bases for V and 2 bases for J; bases not matched to a gene: 6. The CDR3 runs 15 residues. Written as DNA, the CDR3 is TGTGCCAGCAGCCCGACCGGGACAGGGAACTATGGCTACACCTTC. Translated: CASSPTGTGNYGYTF.

This chain uses TRBV4-3 with TRBJ2-7, with D perhaps TRBD1 (5 bases). Germline V gene lookup returns CDR1 LGHNA and CDR2 YSLEER. The CDR3 is 15 residues long. V was cut by 0 bases and J by 2 bases, with 11 bases left in between. CDR3 bases: TGCGCCAGCAGCCAAGAAAGCCCAGGGACCTACGAGCAGTACTTC. Residues: CASSQESPGTYEQYF.

The chain employs TRBV27 and TRBJ2-1, with 9 bases matching TRBD2. CDR3 length: 17 amino acids. Germline assignment: CDR1 MNHEY and CDR2 SMNVEV (reference sequence). The J segment lost 6 bases and the V segment lost 0 bases, leaving 9 bases of the junction unmatched. The CDR3 nucleotides read TGTGCCAGCAGTTTATCGATGCAGCTAGCGGGGATCAATGAGCAGTTCTTC. It encodes CASSLSMQLAGINEQFF.

This clone was counted between two and nine times. V usage is TRBV4-1 and J usage is TRBJ1-2, with 8 bases that match TRBD1. Trimming at V came to 4 bases and at J to 4 bases, leaving 8 bases not matched to a gene. Germline CDR1 is MGHRA and CDR2 is YSYEKL. The CDR3 sequence is 15 residues long. This CDR3 is CASSPDREDSYGYTF. The CDR3 region has the DNA TGCGCCAGCAGCCCGGACAGGGAGGACTCCTATGGCTACACCTTC.

This clone was recorded only once. This sequence joins TRBV6-5 and TRBJ2-2; 8 nucleotides match TRBD2. From germline, CDR1 is MNHEY and CDR2 SVGAGI. This CDR3 is built from 15 residues. With V trimmed by 0 bases and J by 7 bases, 4 bases remained unmatched. DNA of the CDR3: TGTGCCAGCAGTTACTCTCGGGAGGGGATCGGGGAGCTGTTTTTT. Translating it yields CASSYSREGIGELFF.

The chain links TRBV5-5 to TRBJ2-1; D not resolved. Trimming cost V 6 bases and J 2 bases, with 3 bases left between them. Germline V gene data show CDR1 as SGHKS and CDR2 as YYEKEE (reference sequence). This CDR3 region has 11 residues. The chain's CDR3 is CASIAYNEQFF. As DNA, the CDR3 is TGTGCCAGCATTGCCTACAATGAGCAGTTCTTC.

The chain combines TRBV7-9 with TRBJ2-7; 9 bases fit TRBD2. Germline CDR1 SEHNR, CDR2 FQNEAQ (reference sequence). V shed 0 bases and J 3 bases; nucleotides not matched to a gene: 3. This CDR3 is 15 amino acids long. CDR3 sequence reads: CASSLASGSLYEQYF. For the CDR3, the DNA is TGTGCCAGCAGCTTAGCTAGCGGGAGTCTCTACGAGCAGTACTTC.

The CDR3, as DNA: TGTGCCAGCAGTGAAAATCCGGTTGGCTACGAGCAGTACTTC. Amino acids: CASSENPVGYEQYF. V and J are TRBV6-1 and TRBJ2-7; D is unresolved. The V end lost 2 bases, the J end lost 3 bases, and 11 bases lay between the germline ends. Germline V gene sequence: CDR1 MNHNS, CDR2 SASEGT. CDR3 length equals 14 residues.

This rearrangement joins TRBV27 to TRBJ2-3; 7 nucleotides agree with TRBD2. Losses at the gene ends were 4 bases for V and 2 bases for J; bases not matched to a gene: 6. Looked up from germline, CDR1 is MNHEY and CDR2 is SMNVEV (reference sequence). The CDR3 sequence is 15 residues long. As DNA, the CDR3 is TGTGCCAGCAGTTCCTTAGCGGGCCCCACAGATACGCAGTATTTT. It yields the protein CASSSLAGPTDTQYF.

The chain combines TRBV15 with TRBJ1-4; the D is unclear. CDR1 and CDR2 (germline): LNHNV, YYDKDF (reference sequence). Trimming stripped 3 bases from V and 5 bases from J, with 13 bases between. The CDR3 contains 15 residues. CDR3 sequence reads: CATSSLEMGNEKLFF. Written as DNA, the CDR3 is TGTGCCACCAGCAGCCTAGAAATGGGGAATGAAAAACTGTTTTTT.

By sample fraction, this clone is medium-sized. The chain employs TRBV6-1 and TRBJ1-3, with 8 nucleotides matching TRBD1. This CDR3 has 15 residues. Trimming took 2 bases from V and 4 from J; bases not matched to a gene: 4. Per germline, CDR1 MNHNS and CDR2 SASEGT. Here the CDR3 DNA reads TGTGCCAGCAGTGAATCAGGGACAGGAGGAAACACCATATATTTT. Translation: CASSESGTGGNTIYF.

The chain combines TRBV5-6 with TRBJ2-7, with TRBD1 matching over 9 bases. Germline loops: CDR1 SGHDT, CDR2 YYEEEE. The CDR3 runs to 15 residues. V shed 3 bases and J 0 bases; nucleotides not matched to a gene: 4. The CDR3 loop reads CASSYEQGASYEQYF. The DNA for the CDR3 is TGTGCCAGCAGCTACGAACAGGGGGCCTCCTACGAGCAGTACTTC.

The chain uses TRBV7-9 and TRBJ2-1; D not resolved. Trimming removed 2 bases at V and 9 bases at J, with 5 bases between. CDR1 is SEHNR and CDR2 is FQNEAQ in the germline V gene (reference sequence). The CDR3 is 11 amino acids. The chain's CDR3 is CASSLIGEQFF. CDR3 sequence (DNA): TGTGCCAGCAGCTTAATAGGTGAGCAGTTCTTC.

The J gene is TRBJ2-7, the V gene TRBV19; D may be TRBD1 (5 bases). Trimming took off 0 bases at V and 6 bases at J, with 15 bases between the two ends. The CDR3 has 15 amino acids. The V gene's germline CDR1 is LNHDA and CDR2 SQIVND (reference sequence). The CDR3 reads CASSIDLGREREQYF. The CDR3 nucleotides are TGTGCCAGTAGTATAGATCTGGGCAGGGAACGCGAGCAGTACTTC.

The rearrangement links TRBV27 to TRBJ2-2, with D maybe TRBD1 (6 bases). CDR1 is MNHEY and CDR2 is SMNVEV in the germline V gene (reference sequence). Trimming stripped 2 bases from V and 6 bases from J, with 16 bases between. The CDR3 runs to 16 residues. CDR3 nucleotides: TGTGCCAGCAGTTTACTCACAGGGAACGAGGCCGGGGAGCTGTTTTTT. Protein sequence: CASSLLTGNEAGELFF.

J is TRBJ1-5 and V is TRBV2; D is unclear. V gave up 5 bases and J gave up 4 bases, with 9 bases separating them. CDR3 length equals 13 residues. CDR1 is SNHLY, CDR2 FYNNEI, per germline. For the CDR3, the DNA is TGTGCCAGCAGTCCCCCAGGTAATCAGCCCCAGCATTTT. As protein: CASSPPGNQPQHF.

The rearrangement links TRBV5-6 to TRBJ2-3; no clear D gene. The germline CDR1 and CDR2 sequences are SGHDT and YYEEEE. This CDR3 region has 13 residues. V lost 4 bases, J lost 6 bases, and 12 bases lay in between. As DNA, the CDR3 is TGTGCCAGCAGCGCTGGAACGGCCGATACGCAGTATTTT. Protein sequence: CASSAGTADTQYF.

The chain employs TRBV28 and TRBJ2-7; no definite D call. V was shortened by 5 bases and J by 1 base, with 6 bases between the two germline ends. The V gene's germline CDR1 is MDHEN and CDR2 SYDVKM. The CDR3 totals 12 residues. CDR3 region: CASSKDSYEQYF. The CDR3 region has the DNA TGTGCCAGCAGTAAGGATTCCTACGAGCAGTACTTC.

The V gene is TRBV7-6, the J gene TRBJ2-1, with 7 bases identical to TRBD2. V was clipped by 4 bases and J by 5 bases; unmatched bases: 2. This CDR3 spans 13 amino acids. Germline CDR1 reads SGHVS; CDR2 reads FNYEAQ. The CDR3 DNA reads as TGTGCCAGCAGCTCGGGACTAAACAATGAGCAGTTCTTC. As protein: CASSSGLNNEQFF. Supplemented by reference TRBV7-6 and TRBJ2-1, the full variable domain reads GAGVSQSPRYKVTKRGQDVALRCDPISGHVSLYWYRQALGQGPEFLTYFNYEAQQDKSGLPNDRFSAERPEGSISTLTIQRTEQRDSAMYRCASSSGLNNEQFFGPGTRLTVL.

The V gene is TRBV2, the J gene TRBJ2-4; 11 bases align to TRBD1. From germline, CDR1 is SNHLY and CDR2 FYNNEI. The CDR3 contains 15 residues. J was trimmed by 1 base and V by 6 bases; bases with no gene match: 2. CDR3 sequence reads: CASRGQGAAKNIQYF. In nucleotides, the CDR3 is TGTGCCAGCAGAGGACAGGGGGCGGCCAAAAACATTCAGTACTTC.